This T cell receptor beta chain was sequenced for a study of blood T cells in healthy people across ages. This CDR3 contains 15 residues. Trimming left V 0 bases short and J 5 bases short, with 11 bases between. CDR1 and CDR2 (germline): SGDLS, YYNGEE. It was with a sample-barcoded 5' primer and a J-beta primer mix that a second PCR of about 6 to 12 cycles was run. TCRdb independently ran MiXCR on the 5' RACE reads; one entry per CDR3 protein. The sample has some 640,000 distinct CDR3 sequences; roughly 31% are singletons. The sample was blood. V and J are TRBV9 and TRBJ2-2; D might be TRBD2 (6 bases). The receptor comes from an elderly woman in good health. CDR3 DNA: TGTGCCAGCAGCGTAGGGGGGGATTGGACCGGGGAGCTGTTTTTT. Its protein is CASSVGGDWTGELFF.